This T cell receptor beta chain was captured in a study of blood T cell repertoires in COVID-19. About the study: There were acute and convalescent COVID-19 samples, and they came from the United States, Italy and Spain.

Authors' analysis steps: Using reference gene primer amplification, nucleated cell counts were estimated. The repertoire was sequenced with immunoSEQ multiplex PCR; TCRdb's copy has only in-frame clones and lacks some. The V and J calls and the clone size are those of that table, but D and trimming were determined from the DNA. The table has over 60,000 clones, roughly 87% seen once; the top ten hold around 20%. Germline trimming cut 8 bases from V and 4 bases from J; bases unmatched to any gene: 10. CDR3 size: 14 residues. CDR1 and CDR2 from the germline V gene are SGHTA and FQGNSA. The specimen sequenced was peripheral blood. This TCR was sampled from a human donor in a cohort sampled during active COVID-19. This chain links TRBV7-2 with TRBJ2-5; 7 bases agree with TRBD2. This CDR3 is CASRAGPLGETQYF. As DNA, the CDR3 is TGTGCCAGCCGAGCGGGGCCCTTGGGAGAGACCCAGTACTTC.